The T cell receptor beta chain described here comes from a study of HIV-infected children after antiretroviral therapy interruption. On the study more broadly: EBV and CMV exposure was recorded in most children.

The CDR3 runs 14 residues. V lost 3 bases and J 1 base, leaving 12 bases between the germline ends. Germline CDR1 is DFQATT and CDR2 is SNEGSKA (reference sequence). This clonotype has at least ten counts. The TCR library was built from RNA with a 3' RACE protocol and unique molecular identifiers. TCRdb recomputed calls from the 3' RACE reads with MiXCR, one row per CDR3 protein. This sample yields about 86,000 distinct CDR3 sequences, of which approximately 6.9% are seen a single time; 1.1% belongs to the top ten. The sample's treatment: PENTA 11 planned treatment interruption arm or continuous ART arm. At least 5 million viable PBMCs were required per cryopreserved sample.

The TCR was taken from a pool of human donors with HIV. Sequencing used CD45RA+ CD4+ T cells from PBMCs, pooled from several time points, obtained from a donor given antiretroviral therapy, either interrupted or continuous. Subset here: naive CD4+ CD45RA+ CD45RO- T cells. The gene calls are TRBV20-1 and TRBJ1-1, with TRBD1 as a possible D gene (5 bases). Written as DNA, the CDR3 is TGCAGTGCTAGGCCAGGGAGTCCGAACACTGAAGCTTTCTTT. This encodes CSARPGSPNTEAFF.